Sequencing of this T cell receptor (beta chain) was carried out in a study of T cells after yellow fever vaccination. The CDR3 is made up of 13 amino acids. Germline V gives CDR1 MNHNS, CDR2 SASEGT. Trimming took 5 bases from V and 3 from J; bases not matched to a gene: 4. Universal primer sites and UMIs were introduced during 5'RACE template-switching synthesis of TCR cDNA. TCRdb itself ran the 5' RACE reads through MiXCR, one entry per CDR3 protein. The sample lists about 350,000 distinct CDR3 sequences, 8.1% occurring once. Note on this clonotype: The antigen is undetermined.

Study outcomes and limitations: There was a small share of clonotypes that showed up in both the CD4 and CD8 compartments.

The sequence derives from a man aged 18 to 29 who received the YFV17D yellow fever vaccine. This sequence joins TRBV6-1 and TRBJ2-7, with 7 bases fitting TRBD2. This material consisted of PBMCs, taken 35 to 50 days after the first yellow fever vaccination. Here the CDR3 reads CASSRDYNYEQYF. The DNA for the CDR3 is TGTGCCAGCAGTCGGGACTATAACTACGAGCAGTACTTC.